Sequencing of this T cell receptor (beta chain) was carried out in a study of T-cell reconstitution after alpha-beta-depleted transplantation in children. Study-wide results and limits: Newly made T cells mostly supplied T-cell counts and diversity one year after transplant. Recipient T cells and thymic progenitors that survived gave rise to the high TCRbeta diversity observed at day 60 in some patients. Reportedly, alpha-beta T cells present about two months post-transplant originated from several hundred expanded clones of graft origin.

A TCRbeta library incorporating unique molecular identifiers was prepared. TCRdb re-called the PCR reads through MiXCR, storing one row per CDR3 protein. This sample has roughly 100,000 distinct CDR3 sequences; 5% to 6% occur once, and the top ten carry 6.1%. As concerns this clonotype: No antigen is known for it.

The CDR3 is made up of 15 amino acids. Germline V CDR1 and CDR2: SEHNR, FQNEAQ (reference sequence). Trimming removed 4 bases from V and 7 bases from J; junction bases left unmatched: 10. The chain uses TRBV7-9 and TRBJ2-1; 7 bases line up with TRBD2. This specimen was PBMCs, mostly from graft donor cells, taken 60 days after TCRalphabeta/CD19-depleted stem cell transplant. This receptor was taken from a female patient aged 2-10 years who had a stem cell transplant for Fanconi anemia, so the T cells may come from the graft donor. The CDR3 nucleotides read TGTGCCAGCAGCTCAGGAGTGGGGGGGGAGAATGAGCAGTTCTTC. This codes for CASSSGVGGENEQFF.